The 26 T cell receptor beta chains presented below share a single source sample, sequenced in a study of early T cells in non-severe SARS-CoV-2 infection. TCRdb re-analysed the 5' RACE reads in MiXCR, keeping a single row per CDR3 protein. The repertoire holds tens of thousands of distinct CDR3 sequences, with about 9.1% as singletons. The sequenced material came from whole blood. All receptors come from an adult who was a healthcare worker with PCR-confirmed SARS-CoV-2 infection or an uninfected control (not recorded which).

The chain combines TRBV5-4 with TRBJ2-5; D not certain. V shed 3 bases and J shed 1 base, with 10 bases lying between them. The CDR3 consists of 14 residues. Per the germline V gene, CDR1 is SGHNT and CDR2 is YYREEE (reference sequence). CDR3 sequence reads: CASSSRGAQETQYF. CDR3 nucleotides: TGTGCCAGCAGCTCCCGTGGAGCCCAAGAGACCCAGTACTTC.

This clonotype was seen repeatedly, ten times or more. The genes are TRBV5-1 and TRBJ2-7; TRBD1 matches at 8 bases. Per the germline V gene, CDR1 is SGHRS and CDR2 is YFSETQ. The CDR3 consists of 14 residues. The ends lost 0 bases at V and 6 bases at J; junction bases unmatched: 5. CDR3 loop: CASSLEVTGGEQYF. As DNA, the CDR3 is TGCGCCAGCAGCTTGGAGGTCACAGGGGGCGAGCAGTACTTC.

The table lists this clonotype with a few counts. The rearrangement links TRBV20-1 to TRBJ1-2, with D perhaps matching TRBD1 (6 bases). The V gene's germline CDR1 is DFQATT and CDR2 SNEGSKA (reference sequence). This CDR3 spans 12 amino acids. V was shortened by 5 bases and J by 5 bases, with 12 bases between the two germline ends. CDR3 residues: CSAGRDTYGYTF. The CDR3 nucleotides are TGCAGTGCTGGCCGGGACACTTATGGCTACACCTTC.

J is TRBJ2-7 and V is TRBV7-2, with D tentatively TRBD1 (6 bases). The V end lost 4 bases, the J end lost 7 bases, and 17 bases lay between the germline ends. Germline values: CDR1 SGHTA, CDR2 FQGNSA. CDR3 length: 14 amino acids. The CDR3 region is CASSYRTAFSEQYF. CDR3 sequence (DNA): TGTGCCAGCAGCTACCGGACAGCCTTCTCTGAGCAGTACTTC.

The table lists this clonotype with a few counts. This chain joins TRBV14 and TRBJ2-2, with TRBD2 matching over 8 bases. After removal of 1 base from V and 5 bases from J, the junction contained 15 bases not matched to a gene. Germline V gene data show CDR1 as SGHDN and CDR2 as FVKESK. The CDR3 has 19 residues. The CDR3 DNA sequence: TGTGCCAGCAGCCAAGGTTTGGGTCTGAAACTAGCGGAGACCGGGGAGCTGTTTTTT. Its protein is CASSQGLGLKLAETGELFF.

The table lists this clonotype with a few counts. This chain links TRBV9 with TRBJ2-3; tentative D call: TRBD2 (6 bases). Per germline, CDR1 SGDLS and CDR2 YYNGEE. V lost 0 bases to trimming and J lost 3 bases, with 11 bases between them. There are 15 residues in the CDR3. The CDR3 here is CASSVAGDDTDTQYF. CDR3 sequence (DNA): TGTGCCAGCAGCGTAGCGGGAGATGATACAGATACGCAGTATTTT.

A few counts support this clonotype. The chain employs TRBV2 and TRBJ2-2; 7 positions agree with TRBD2. V was pared by 8 bases and J by 1 base, with 4 bases of the junction left unmatched. The CDR3 covers 14 residues. Germline assignment: CDR1 SNHLY and CDR2 FYNNEI. CDR3 in amino acids: CASGEGRNTGELFF. CDR3 nucleotide sequence: TGTGCCAGCGGGGAGGGGAGGAACACCGGGGAGCTGTTTTTT.

This clonotype was observed many times. This rearrangement joins TRBV27 to TRBJ2-3; 13 nucleotides line up with TRBD2. Germline CDR1 is MNHEY and CDR2 is SMNVEV (reference sequence). Trimming took 3 bases from V and 6 from J; bases not matched to a gene: 3. CDR3 length equals 15 residues. CDR3 region: CASSFGTSGKDTQYF. CDR3 in DNA: TGTGCCAGCAGTTTTGGGACTAGCGGGAAGGATACGCAGTATTTT.

This clonotype was counted once. This rearrangement joins TRBV6-1 to TRBJ1-1, with D unclear. Germline values: CDR1 MNHNS, CDR2 SASEGT. Trimming pared 1 base from V and 3 bases from J, leaving 3 bases between. This CDR3 has 12 residues. The CDR3 loop reads CASSEDYTEAFF. As DNA, the CDR3 is TGTGCCAGCAGTGAAGACTACACTGAAGCTTTCTTT.

In this sample, this clonotype turned up many times. The rearrangement uses TRBV30 and TRBJ2-5; unclear D gene. With 4 bases removed from V and 6 bases from J, the gap between germline ends came to 9 bases. The germline gives CDR1 GTSNPN, CDR2 SVGIG (reference sequence). The CDR3 is 11 residues long. CDR3 protein: CAWIYGQTQYF. The CDR3 DNA reads TGTGCCTGGATTTACGGACAGACCCAGTACTTC.

About this clonotype itself: The junction and the germline gene differ at one end; a read error may be behind it. The V call is TRBV7-2, the J call TRBJ2-2, with D unresolved. The CDR3 has 12 amino acids. Per germline, CDR1 SGHTA and CDR2 FQGNSA. The CDR3 spells CASSLTAARPLF. The CDR3 bases are TGTGCCAGCAGCTTAACCGCTGCCCGGCCCCTTTTT.

This clonotype has at least ten counts. The V call is TRBV11-2, the J call TRBJ2-7, with 11 bases lining up with TRBD1. There are 17 residues in the CDR3. Germline CDR1 reads SGHAT; CDR2 reads FQNNGV. The junction had 13 bases not matched to a gene; V was cut back by 5 bases and J by 4 bases. CDR3 coding DNA: TGTGCCAGCAGCCGCGTTTGGGACAGGGGGAGTAAGTACGAGCAGTACTTC. It encodes CASSRVWDRGSKYEQYF. The variable domain in full, with the rest retrieved from reference TRBV11-2 and TRBJ2-7, is EAGVAQSPRYKIIEKRQSVAFWCNPISGHATLYWYQQILGQGPKLLIQFQNNGVVDDSQLPKDRFSAERLKGVDSTLKIQPAKLEDSAVYLCASSRVWDRGSKYEQYFGPGTRLTVT.

The table lists this clonotype with many counts. This chain links TRBV6-2 or TRBV6-3 with TRBJ2-1; 8 nucleotides line up with TRBD2. In germline, CDR1 is MNHEY, CDR2 SVGEGT. Trimming cost V 6 bases and J 3 bases; bases outside gene matches: 7. This CDR3 has 15 amino acids. The CDR3 bases are TGTGCCAGCAGAAACGGGAGGGCCAACTACAATGAGCAGTTCTTC. It is translated as CASRNGRANYNEQFF.

The rearrangement links TRBV5-1 to TRBJ2-7; D is ambiguous. There are 14 residues in the CDR3. Germline V gene data show CDR1 as SGHRS and CDR2 as YFSETQ. With 0 bases removed from V and 6 bases from J, the gap between germline ends came to 13 bases. The CDR3 DNA follows: TGCGCCAGCAGCTTGGCCGAAGGGAATTCCGAGCAGTACTTC. It translates to CASSLAEGNSEQYF. The variable domain in full, with the rest retrieved from reference TRBV5-1 and TRBJ2-7, is KAGVTQTPRYLIKTRGQQVTLSCSPISGHRSVSWYQQTPGQGLQFLFEYFSETQRNKGNFPGRFSGRQFSNSRSEMNVSTLELGDSALYLCASSLAEGNSEQYFGPGTRLTVT.

This clonotype was seen ten or more times. This chain uses TRBV4-2 with TRBJ2-7, with D perhaps given as TRBD1 or TRBD2 (5 bases each). Trimming left V 4 bases short and J 5 bases short, with 18 bases between. This CDR3 region has 15 residues. Germline assignment: CDR1 LGHNA and CDR2 YNFKEQ. CDR3 sequence (DNA): TGTGCCAGCAGCCGGATGGACGGGGCTACGAACGAGCAGTACTTC. Translating gives CASSRMDGATNEQYF.

This clonotype was seen many times. The chain is built from TRBV7-2 and TRBJ2-1, with D possibly TRBD1 on 5 matching bases. V was pared by 3 bases and J by 9 bases, with 9 bases between. Germline V gene sequence: CDR1 SGHTA, CDR2 FQGNSA. This CDR3 spans 12 amino acids. The CDR3, as DNA: TGTGCCAGCAGCTTGGCAGGGATTGAGCAGTTCTTC. It translates to CASSLAGIEQFF.

The V gene is TRBV5-4, the J gene TRBJ2-3, with D maybe TRBD1 (6 bases). The germline V gene has CDR1 SGHNT and CDR2 YYREEE (reference sequence). This CDR3 is built from 15 residues. V lost 5 bases to trimming and J lost 0 bases, with 13 bases between them. Here the CDR3 reads CASRGTGSSTDTQYF. CDR3 nucleotide sequence: TGTGCCAGCAGGGGAACAGGGTCTAGCACAGATACGCAGTATTTT.

This clonotype occurred many times. The V gene is TRBV7-9, the J gene TRBJ1-2; no clear D gene. Deletions cut 7 bases from V and 4 bases from J, with 13 bases between. Germline loops: CDR1 SEHNR, CDR2 FQNEAQ (reference sequence). The CDR3 runs to 13 residues. As DNA, the CDR3 is TGTGCCAGCAACCCAACCCTAATCTATGGCTACACCTTC. Its protein product is CASNPTLIYGYTF.

This clonotype was seen a handful of times. V usage is TRBV7-3 and J usage is TRBJ2-5, with 14 bases fitting TRBD2. Germline trimming cut 5 bases from V and 5 bases from J; bases unmatched to any gene: 7. This CDR3 contains 16 residues. The germline CDR1 and CDR2 sequences are SGHTA and FQGTGA. CDR3 protein: CASSPGTSGSSETQYF. The DNA of the CDR3 is TGTGCCAGCAGCCCCGGGACTAGCGGGAGTTCCGAGACCCAGTACTTC.

The table lists this clonotype with a few counts. The V and J genes are TRBV10-2 and TRBJ2-3, with D perhaps matching TRBD1 (6 bases). The germline V and J ends were trimmed by 5 bases and 2 bases, with 20 bases remaining between them. The CDR3 covers 17 residues. Germline lookup yields CDR1 WSHSY and CDR2 SAAADI. This CDR3 reads CASSPTSGAFNTDTQYF. The CDR3 DNA sequence: TGCGCCAGCAGTCCAACTTCAGGGGCTTTCAACACAGATACGCAGTATTTT.

This clonotype was detected many times. The chain uses TRBV21-1 and TRBJ2-1; the D call TRBD2 from the table was never checked on the DNA. TRBV21-1 is designated a pseudogene. This CDR3 contains 15 residues. CDR3: CASSKGGLALNEQFF. CDR3 DNA: TGTGCCAGCAGCAAAGGGGGACTAGCCCTCAATGAGCAGTTCTTC.

In its sample, this clonotype was seen many times. The chain is built from TRBV3-1 and TRBJ1-1; possible D gene TRBD1, 5 bases. Trimming took off 4 bases at V and 2 bases at J, with 11 bases between the two ends. The CDR3 runs to 14 residues. Germline V lookup: CDR1 LGHDT, CDR2 YNNKEL (reference sequence). The CDR3 nucleotides read TGTGCCAGCAGCCCCCGGGACCGCAACACTGAAGCTTTCTTT. It codes for CASSPRDRNTEAFF.

This clonotype was counted at least ten times. The V and J genes are TRBV3-1 and TRBJ2-3; weak D call: TRBD2 (5 bases). The CDR3 consists of 15 residues. CDR1 is LGHDT and CDR2 is YNNKEL in the germline V gene (reference sequence). Between the trimmed V and J ends, which lost 1 base and 1 base, there was a span of 9 bases. The CDR3 bases are TGTGCCAGCAGCCAAGGTCCGAGGGGCACAGATACGCAGTATTTT. It codes for CASSQGPRGTDTQYF.

This clonotype was counted ten times or more. CDR3: CASSLGWGESTDTQYF. In DNA form, the CDR3 reads TGTGCCAGCAGCTTGGGTTGGGGGGAGAGCACAGATACGCAGTATTTT. The chain links TRBV7-2 to TRBJ2-3; tentative D call: TRBD2 (6 bases). This CDR3 region has 16 residues. Germline CDR1 reads SGHTA; CDR2 reads FQGNSA. V was clipped by 3 bases and J by 0 bases, with 13 bases between them.

This clonotype was picked up many times. This chain joins TRBV20-1 and TRBJ1-1, with D perhaps TRBD1 (5 bases). The CDR3 contains 13 residues. The ends were cut back, 6 bases at V and 3 bases at J, with 14 bases in the middle. Germline lookup yields CDR1 DFQATT and CDR2 SNEGSKA (reference sequence). For the CDR3, the DNA is TGCAGTGCCCACCGAGGGGCGCACACTGAAGCTTTCTTT. Translation: CSAHRGAHTEAFF.

This sequence joins TRBV24-1 and TRBJ2-3; 10 nucleotides align to TRBD2. The CDR3 length is 17 residues. Germline values: CDR1 KGHDR, CDR2 SFDVKD. J gave up 4 bases and V 4 bases, and 10 bases lay outside the gene matches. The CDR3 sequence is CATSEPSTSGYADTQYF. DNA of the CDR3: TGTGCCACCAGTGAGCCGTCGACTAGCGGGTATGCAGATACGCAGTATTTT.